Following are 17 T cell receptor beta chains from one sample sequenced in a study of blood T cell repertoires in COVID-19. This table comes from immunoSEQ multiplex PCR, and its TCRdb copy is limited to in-frame clones, with some not included. This sample has roughly 110,000 clones; around four fifths occur once, and the top ten carry roughly 4%. The sequenced sample consisted of peripheral blood. The receptors here all came from a man between 65 and 85 years old with acute or convalescent COVID-19.

This clone appeared a single time. The chain carries TRBV6-5 and TRBJ1-5; no clear D. The CDR3 runs to 15 residues. Germline V CDR1 and CDR2: MNHEY, SVGAGI. Between the trimmed V and J ends, which lost 7 bases and 6 bases, there was a span of 19 bases. CDR3 loop: CASKPPEGRSQPQHF. CDR3 in DNA: TGTGCCAGCAAACCCCCTGAGGGTAGGAGTCAGCCCCAGCATTTT.

The CDR3 DNA reads TGTGCCAGCATGGGAGACCACACTGAAGCTTTCTTT. It codes for CASMGDHTEAFF. V is TRBV12-3 or TRBV12-4 and J is TRBJ1-1; D remains ambiguous. CDR3 length equals 12 residues. Trimming pared 7 bases from V and 3 bases from J, leaving 9 bases between.

V usage is TRBV6-8 and J usage is TRBJ1-5; D remains ambiguous. The CDR3 has 14 residues. Trimming removed 5 bases from V and 0 bases from J, with 8 bases in between. Germline V CDR1 and CDR2: MNHGY, SAAAGT. CDR3 in DNA: TGTGCCAGCAGTGAGACTTATAGCAATCAGCCCCAGCATTTT. This sequence encodes CASSETYSNQPQHF.

The rearrangement links TRBV19 to TRBJ1-3, with 7 positions matching TRBD1. V lost 5 bases to trimming and J lost 8 bases; unmatched junction nucleotides: 6. Germline CDR1 reads LNHDA; CDR2 reads SQIVND (reference sequence). This CDR3 is 13 amino acids long. As DNA, the CDR3 is TGTGCCAGTAGTCCCCGGGACAGAGACACCATATATTTT. It encodes CASSPRDRDTIYF.

This chain connects TRBV19 to TRBJ1-2; 7 positions agree with TRBD1. This CDR3 region has 14 residues. Germline CDR1 and CDR2: LNHDA and SQIVND (reference sequence). V shed 4 bases, J shed 4 bases, and the junction held 6 bases outside the gene matches. This CDR3 is CASSTGQDGYGYTF. Here the CDR3 DNA reads TGTGCCAGTAGTACAGGACAGGATGGCTATGGCTACACCTTC. The full variable domain, its missing parts supplied by reference TRBV19 and TRBJ1-2, is DGGITQSPKYLFRKEGQNVTLSCEQNLNHDAMYWYRQDPGQGLRLIYYSQIVNDFQKGDIAEGYSVSREKKESFPLTVTSAQKNPTAFYLCASSTGQDGYGYTFGSGTRLTVV.

The chain combines TRBV7-9 with TRBJ2-5; possible D gene TRBD1, 5 bases. V was trimmed by 1 base and J by 3 bases, leaving 15 bases between them. The CDR3 covers 16 residues. The germline V gene has CDR1 SEHNR and CDR2 FQNEAQ (reference sequence). In DNA form, the CDR3 reads TGTGCCAGCAGCTTAGAGGGTATAGGGGTTGAAGAGACCCAGTACTTC. Its protein product is CASSLEGIGVEETQYF.

The chain uses TRBV11-2 and TRBJ1-2; 7 positions match TRBD1. V trimming: 6 bases; J trimming: 4 bases; junction bases outside the gene matches: 5. Germline V gene sequence: CDR1 SGHAT, CDR2 FQNNGV. The CDR3 is made up of 13 amino acids. The chain's CDR3 is CASRDPGGYGYTF. CDR3 DNA: TGTGCCAGCAGGGACCCAGGGGGCTATGGCTACACCTTC.

The chain combines TRBV7-8 with TRBJ2-7; D remains ambiguous. The CDR3 is 13 amino acids. Germline CDR1 reads SGHVS; CDR2 reads FQNEAQ. The V end was cut by 0 bases, the J end by 3 bases, with 6 bases between. The CDR3 sequence is CASSLAHIYEQYF. DNA of the CDR3: TGTGCCAGCAGCTTAGCGCACATCTACGAGCAGTACTTC.

CDR3 region: CASTLGGSSYNEQFF. The DNA of the CDR3 is TGTGCCAGCACCCTCGGCGGGAGCTCCTACAATGAGCAGTTCTTC. The V and J genes are TRBV11-2 and TRBJ2-1; 7 bases are a match to TRBD2. Germline V lookup: CDR1 SGHAT, CDR2 FQNNGV. The CDR3 runs to 15 residues. V lost 7 bases, J lost 0 bases, and 6 bases stayed unmatched.

The V call is TRBV10-2, the J call TRBJ1-4; D is unclear. This CDR3 is 15 amino acids long. V was cut by 3 bases and J by 7 bases, with 15 bases left in between. Germline values: CDR1 WSHSY, CDR2 SAAADI. This CDR3 is CASSDVELGSEKLFF. In DNA form, the CDR3 reads TGCGCCAGCAGTGACGTGGAACTTGGGAGTGAAAAACTGTTTTTT.

V and J are TRBV5-1 and TRBJ1-1, with 9 bases lining up with TRBD1. The junction had 13 bases not matched to a gene; V was cut back by 4 bases and J by 0 bases. There are 18 residues in the CDR3. Per germline, CDR1 SGHRS and CDR2 YFSETQ. The CDR3 reads CASSPGSGTGFMNTEAFF. CDR3 DNA sequence: TGCGCCAGCAGCCCCGGATCCGGGACAGGGTTCATGAACACTGAAGCTTTCTTT. Variable domain in full (rest from reference TRBV5-1 and TRBJ1-1): KAGVTQTPRYLIKTRGQQVTLSCSPISGHRSVSWYQQTPGQGLQFLFEYFSETQRNKGNFPGRFSGRQFSNSRSEMNVSTLELGDSALYLCASSPGSGTGFMNTEAFFGQGTRLTVV.

The CDR3 DNA is TGTGCCAGCAGCCCCAGGACAGGGCCTGAAAAACTGTTTTTT. It specifies CASSPRTGPEKLFF. The chain carries TRBV14 and TRBJ1-4; TRBD1 matches at 8 bases. CDR3 length equals 14 residues. The germline CDR1 and CDR2 sequences are SGHDN and FVKESK. The junction had 5 bases not matched to a gene; V was cut back by 4 bases and J by 7 bases.

V gene TRBV3-1 (or the pseudogene TRBV3-2) combines with J gene TRBJ1-6; 9 nucleotides match TRBD1. CDR1 and CDR2 (germline): LGHDT, YNNKEL (reference sequence). This CDR3 is built from 15 residues. V shed 3 bases, J shed 5 bases, and the junction held 2 bases outside the gene matches. This CDR3 is CASSHTGGDNSPLHF. Here the CDR3 DNA reads TGTGCCAGCAGCCACACAGGGGGCGATAATTCACCCCTCCACTTT.

This sequence joins TRBV18 and TRBJ1-1; no reliable D call. The germline gives CDR1 KGHSH, CDR2 LQKENI. Trimming removed 2 bases from V and 5 bases from J, with 18 bases in between. CDR3 length equals 16 residues. The CDR3 loop reads CASSPEEMSLGTEAFF. DNA for the CDR3: TGTGCCAGCTCACCAGAGGAGATGTCTTTGGGTACTGAAGCTTTCTTT.

Regarding this clone: This sample includes further DNA sequences coding for the same CDR3. The CDR3 coding sequence is TGTGCCAGTAGTCCCCGGGACAGATTGAACACTGAAGCTTTCTTT. This sequence encodes CASSPRDRLNTEAFF. This rearrangement joins TRBV19 to TRBJ1-1; 7 nucleotides match TRBD1. Germline CDR1 reads LNHDA; CDR2 reads SQIVND (reference sequence). The CDR3 has 15 amino acids. V was pared by 5 bases and J by 0 bases, with 6 bases of the junction left unmatched.

This rearrangement joins TRBV18 to TRBJ2-3; D possibly corresponds to TRBD2 (5 bases). This CDR3 has 15 residues. The ends were cut back, 2 bases at V and 1 base at J, with 10 bases in the middle. Germline CDR1 and CDR2: KGHSH and LQKENI. CDR3 loop: CASSPSGKGTDTQYF. For the CDR3, the DNA is TGTGCCAGCTCACCATCGGGGAAGGGCACAGATACGCAGTATTTT.

This rearrangement joins TRBV6-5 to TRBJ1-4, with 8 bases lining up with TRBD1. The trim removed 6 bases at V and 7 bases at J, leaving 10 bases unmatched. The CDR3 runs to 15 residues. CDR1 and CDR2 (germline): MNHEY, SVGAGI. The CDR3 loop reads CASRPQGQGVEKLFF. CDR3 nucleotides: TGTGCCAGCAGGCCTCAAGGACAGGGAGTTGAAAAACTGTTTTTT.